The 28 T cell receptor beta chains in this list originate from one sample, sequenced in a study of T-cell reconstitution after alpha-beta-depleted transplantation in children (dated by TCRdb to about 2016). Per the publication, the treatment or condition label means: allogeneic hematopoietic cell transplantation with graft depleted of TCRalphabeta T cells and CD19 B cells. The receptor library was made with PCR. The sequencing machine was an Illumina HiSeq 2500. Molecular barcoding was employed in the preparation of TCR libraries, with unique molecular identifiers being used to normalize TCRbeta repertoire quantification. The raw public reads went through TCRdb reprocessing: fastp at Q25, MiXCR clone calling, in-frame beta chains kept. Every distinct CDR3 protein forms one entry, paired with its most common genes and DNA. The sample table shows about 27,000 distinct CDR3 sequences, and under 8% are seen once. The top ten clones comprise around 6.6% of the sample.

Sequenced material: PBMCs, mostly from graft donor cells, taken 180 days after TCRalphabeta/CD19-depleted stem cell transplant. These receptors were collected from a male patient between 5 and 17 years old who had a stem cell transplant for acute myeloid leukemia, so the T cells may come from the graft donor.

This clonotype was found many times. The V call is TRBV7-9, the J call TRBJ1-1; 9 bases fit TRBD1. This CDR3 spans 15 amino acids. With V trimmed by 4 bases and J by 2 bases, 5 bases remained unmatched. Germline V gives CDR1 SEHNR, CDR2 FQNEAQ (reference sequence). The CDR3 sequence: CASSSRTGANTEAFF. The CDR3 DNA is TGTGCCAGCAGCTCCCGGACAGGGGCCAACACTGAAGCTTTCTTT. Variable domain in full (rest from reference TRBV7-9 and TRBJ1-1): DTGVSQNPRHKITKRGQNVTFRCDPISEHNRLYWYRQTLGQGPEFLTYFQNEAQLEKSRLLSDRFSAERPKGSFSTLEIQRTEQGDSAMYLCASSSRTGANTEAFFGQGTRLTVV.

This clonotype was counted at least ten times. J is TRBJ2-1 and V is TRBV10-3; tentatively, D is TRBD1 (6 bases). This CDR3 has 15 residues. Germline values: CDR1 ENHRY, CDR2 SYGVKD. The germline V and J ends were trimmed by 8 bases and 0 bases, with 14 bases remaining between them. For the CDR3, the DNA is TGTGCCATCTCCCAGGGGTTAACCTCCTACAATGAGCAGTTCTTC. It specifies CAISQGLTSYNEQFF.

This clonotype has ten or more counts. The chain uses TRBV28 and TRBJ2-7, with D possibly matching TRBD1 (5 bases). Trimming left V 3 bases short and J 6 bases short, with 18 bases between. Germline V lookup: CDR1 MDHEN, CDR2 SYDVKM. This CDR3 spans 15 amino acids. The CDR3 region is CASSFGGAGSTEQYF. The CDR3 DNA reads as TGTGCCAGCAGTTTCGGTGGGGCAGGGTCCACCGAGCAGTACTTC. Using reference TRBV28 and TRBJ2-7 for the parts outside the CDR3, the full variable domain is DVKVTQSSRYLVKRTGEKVFLECVQDMDHENMFWYRQDPGLGLRLIYFSYDVKMKEKGDIPEGYSVSREKKERFSLILESASTNQTSMYLCASSFGGAGSTEQYFGPGTRLTVT.

The table lists this clonotype with many counts. This chain connects TRBV10-3 to TRBJ2-1; 10 bases match TRBD1. The CDR3 contains 16 residues. V was pared by 2 bases and J by 3 bases, with 4 bases of the junction left unmatched. CDR1 and CDR2 from the germline V gene are ENHRY and SYGVKD. CDR3 DNA sequence: TGTGCCATCAGTGAGGGACAGGGGGGTTACTACAATGAGCAGTTCTTC. This codes for CAISEGQGGYYNEQFF.

This clonotype was counted at least ten times. The genes are TRBV7-2 and TRBJ2-7; D may be TRBD2 (6 bases). Germline CDR1 is SGHTA and CDR2 is FQGNSA. The CDR3 sequence is 13 residues long. The V end was cut by 5 bases, the J end by 3 bases, with 11 bases between. The CDR3 here is CASSPGTYYEQYF. DNA of the CDR3: TGTGCCAGCAGCCCCGGGACTTACTACGAGCAGTACTTC.

The CDR3 bases are TGCAGTGCTAGAGATCCCCCTAGCGGAGCGGTAATAAAGCAGTACTTC. This translates into CSARDPPSGAVIKQYF. V and J are TRBV20-1 and TRBJ2-7; 7 bases match TRBD2. Looked up from germline, CDR1 is DFQATT and CDR2 is SNEGSKA (reference sequence). The CDR3 totals 16 residues. V lost 0 bases and J lost 8; bases outside the gene matches: 16.

This clonotype was detected many times. The V call is TRBV7-3, the J call TRBJ2-2, with 10 bases fitting TRBD2. This CDR3 region has 15 residues. J gave up 8 bases and V 0 bases, and 3 bases lay outside the gene matches. The V gene's germline CDR1 is SGHTA and CDR2 FQGTGA. CDR3 in DNA: TGTGCCAGCAGCTTAACGAGGGGACTAGCGGGGGAGCTGTTTTTT. This codes for CASSLTRGLAGELFF.

The sample holds many counts of this clonotype. The chain links TRBV12-3 or TRBV12-4 to TRBJ1-2; maybe TRBD1 (5 bases). Trimming took 1 base from V and 2 from J, leaving 11 bases between them. The CDR3 consists of 15 residues. The CDR3, as DNA: TGTGCCAGCAGTTTAGTTACGGGACTGAACTATGGCTACACCTTC. Its translation: CASSLVTGLNYGYTF.

This clonotype was observed many times. The gene calls are TRBV6-2 or TRBV6-3 and TRBJ1-2; no reliable D call. Germline CDR1 reads MNHEY; CDR2 reads SVGEGT. V lost 2 bases to trimming and J lost 9 bases, with 13 bases between them. The CDR3 spans 13 residues. Written as DNA, the CDR3 is TGTGCCAGCAGTTACCCCCTGGGCTTGAGCTACACCTTC. It translates to CASSYPLGLSYTF.

This clonotype was detected ten times or more. The genes are TRBV7-9 and TRBJ1-3; the D is unclear. Germline V gene sequence: CDR1 SEHNR, CDR2 FQNEAQ (reference sequence). The CDR3 covers 14 residues. Trimming pared 3 bases from V and 5 bases from J, leaving 11 bases between. The CDR3: CASSFTGARNTIYF. In DNA, the CDR3 is TGTGCCAGCAGCTTCACGGGCGCCAGAAACACCATATATTTT.

This clonotype has at least ten counts. V is TRBV2 and J is TRBJ2-3; possibly TRBD1 for D (7 bases). The CDR3 loop spans 12 amino acids. The germline gives CDR1 SNHLY, CDR2 FYNNEI. Trimming cost V 7 bases and J 5 bases, with 10 bases left between them. Here the CDR3 DNA reads TGTGCCAGCAATCAGGGGGGAGATACGCAGTATTTT. It is translated as CASNQGGDTQYF.

This clonotype is labeled as medium-sized. The V and J genes are TRBV25-1 and TRBJ2-1; 10 positions match TRBD2. The CDR3 extends over 17 amino acids. Germline V CDR1 and CDR2: MGHDK, SYGVNS. V was clipped by 5 bases and J by 3 bases; unmatched bases: 10. The CDR3 loop reads CASSPYLAGGDYNEQFF. The CDR3 nucleotides read TGTGCCAGCAGTCCTTATTTAGCGGGAGGCGACTACAATGAGCAGTTCTTC.

This clonotype was found many times. The chain links TRBV20-1 to TRBJ2-5; the match to TRBD2 covers 8 bases. With V trimmed by 7 bases and J by 5 bases, 9 bases remained unmatched. Germline V gives CDR1 DFQATT, CDR2 SNEGSKA (reference sequence). This CDR3 comprises 13 residues. The DNA for the CDR3 is TGCAGTGTTTTAGCGGGGACCAAGGAGACCCAGTACTTC. Its protein product is CSVLAGTKETQYF.

The CDR3 DNA reads TGTGCCTGGGCCCCCCGGAAGGGGTTCACTGAAGCTTTCTTT. Protein product: CAWAPRKGFTEAFF. V gene TRBV30 combines with J gene TRBJ1-1, with D possibly being TRBD1 (5 bases). The germline V and J ends were trimmed by 5 bases and 4 bases, with 17 bases remaining between them. This CDR3 has 14 residues. From germline, CDR1 is GTSNPN and CDR2 SVGIG (reference sequence).

At least ten counts were recorded for this clonotype. The rearrangement uses TRBV20-1 and TRBJ2-2; no reliable D call. This CDR3 is built from 14 residues. The V end was cut by 3 bases, the J end by 7 bases, with 15 bases between. CDR1 DFQATT and CDR2 SNEGSKA come from the germline V gene (reference sequence). CDR3 residues: CSASDRIHRGELFF. In nucleotides, the CDR3 is TGCAGTGCTAGTGATAGAATACACCGCGGGGAGCTGTTTTTT.

Regarding this clonotype: A read error may account for a junction end that differs from germline. The V and J genes are TRBV10-3 and TRBJ1-2; 8 nucleotides match TRBD1. From germline, CDR1 is ENHRY and CDR2 SYGVKD. This CDR3 spans 14 amino acids. The CDR3 loop is CAFSGSDRVNGYTF. CDR3 nucleotides: TGTGCCTTCAGTGGATCGGACAGGGTCAATGGCTACACCTTC.

CDR3 sequence reads: CAISESEGSSGNTIYF. The CDR3 DNA reads as TGTGCCATCAGTGAGTCCGAGGGGAGCTCTGGAAACACCATATATTTT. The chain combines TRBV10-3 with TRBJ1-3; TRBD1 is a possible D gene (5 bases). From germline, CDR1 is ENHRY and CDR2 SYGVKD. The V end lost 0 bases, the J end lost 0 bases, and 9 bases lay between the germline ends. The CDR3 runs 16 residues.

At least ten counts were recorded for this clonotype. This chain links TRBV5-5 with TRBJ2-1; TRBD2 matches 7 bases. V shed 0 bases and J 5 bases; nucleotides not matched to a gene: 5. The CDR3 has 15 residues. Germline loops: CDR1 SGHKS, CDR2 YYEKEE (reference sequence). The CDR3 DNA reads TGTGCCAGCAGCTTGGAAGCGGGACGCAACAATGAGCAGTTCTTC. It yields the protein CASSLEAGRNNEQFF.

This clonotype was picked up many times. V and J are TRBV14 and TRBJ2-1; TRBD2 matches at 12 bases. This CDR3 is built from 15 residues. Germline V gene sequence: CDR1 SGHDN, CDR2 FVKESK. Trimming removed 4 bases from V and 7 bases from J; junction bases left unmatched: 5. CDR3 in amino acids: CASSPGLAGLNEQFF. As DNA, the CDR3 is TGTGCCAGCAGCCCCGGACTAGCGGGATTAAATGAGCAGTTCTTC.

The chain carries TRBV20-1 and TRBJ2-3; no reliable D call. Germline CDR1 DFQATT, CDR2 SNEGSKA (reference sequence). Trimming took 3 bases from V and 0 from J, leaving 25 bases between them. This CDR3 is 19 amino acids long. CDR3 loop: CSARGPGFHKVASTDTQYF. In DNA, the CDR3 is TGCAGTGCTAGGGGTCCGGGCTTTCATAAGGTCGCTAGCACAGATACGCAGTATTTT.

This clonotype was seen ten or more times. The chain recombines TRBV27 with TRBJ2-2; the match to TRBD1 covers 9 bases. This CDR3 spans 19 amino acids. V lost 6 bases and J lost 6; bases outside the gene matches: 20. CDR1 and CDR2 (germline): MNHEY, SMNVEV (reference sequence). CDR3 amino acids: CASSIMGGTGGAGAGELFF. The CDR3 nucleotides are TGTGCCAGCAGCATTATGGGGGGAACAGGGGGCGCAGGGGCCGGGGAGCTGTTTTTT.

Ten or more counts support this clonotype. The chain links TRBV11-2 to TRBJ2-3; D is perhaps TRBD2 (6 bases). This CDR3 has 16 residues. Trimming left V 2 bases short and J 6 bases short, with 18 bases between. Germline V gives CDR1 SGHAT, CDR2 FQNNGV. CDR3 sequence: CASSLLYRGSRDTQYF. CDR3 in DNA: TGTGCCAGCAGCTTACTGTATCGGGGGTCAAGGGATACGCAGTATTTT.

This clonotype was counted at least ten times. The chain is built from TRBV5-1 and TRBJ2-7, with 10 nucleotides matching TRBD1. The germline V gene encodes CDR1 SGHRS and CDR2 YFSETQ. The CDR3 spans 15 residues. Trimming took 4 bases from V and 1 from J; bases not matched to a gene: 5. The CDR3 protein is CASSPSGQGSYEQYF. CDR3 DNA: TGCGCCAGCAGCCCGTCGGGACAGGGGTCCTACGAGCAGTACTTC.

This clonotype was detected ten times or more. The V and J genes are TRBV30 and TRBJ1-4; D might be TRBD1 (5 bases). The CDR3 loop spans 15 amino acids. CDR1 and CDR2 (germline): GTSNPN, SVGIG (reference sequence). Deletions cut 3 bases from V and 4 bases from J, with 15 bases between. The CDR3 spells CAWRQGLSGNEKLFF. The CDR3 region has the DNA TGTGCCTGGAGGCAGGGCCTTTCGGGTAATGAAAAACTGTTTTTT.

This clonotype is medium-sized in the sample. The chain recombines TRBV7-6 with TRBJ2-7; TRBD1 aligns across 8 bases. The CDR3 is 14 amino acids. The ends lost 5 bases at V and 3 bases at J; junction bases unmatched: 6. Germline V gives CDR1 SGHVS, CDR2 FNYEAQ. As DNA, the CDR3 is TGTGCCAGCAGCCCCCGGACAGGGATCTACGAGCAGTACTTC. It codes for CASSPRTGIYEQYF.

This clonotype appeared many times. This rearrangement joins TRBV20-1 to TRBJ2-3; 7 bases fit TRBD1. Germline CDR1 is DFQATT and CDR2 is SNEGSKA (reference sequence). With 0 bases clipped from V and 1 base from J, the junction kept 4 bases outside the gene matches. There are 15 residues in the CDR3. CDR3 bases: TGCAGTGCTAGAGACGAAGACAGGGGCACAGATACGCAGTATTTT. Translating gives CSARDEDRGTDTQYF.

This clonotype was recorded at least ten times. The rearrangement uses TRBV18 and TRBJ1-2, with D possibly TRBD1 on 5 matching bases. CDR1 and CDR2 from the germline V gene are KGHSH and LQKENI. CDR3 length: 13 amino acids. The V end was cut by 2 bases, the J end by 1 base, with 5 bases between. CDR3 protein: CASSPDSNYGYTF. CDR3 DNA: TGTGCCAGCTCACCAGACAGTAACTATGGCTACACCTTC.

This clonotype has a count of ten or more. The rearrangement links TRBV5-5 to TRBJ2-1; no definite D call. There are 15 residues in the CDR3. V was clipped by 2 bases and J by 2 bases, with 11 bases between them. Germline-derived CDR1 and CDR2 are SGHKS and YYEKEE (reference sequence). The CDR3 reads CASSFGNMAYNEQFF. The DNA for the CDR3 is TGTGCCAGCAGCTTTGGTAACATGGCCTACAATGAGCAGTTCTTC.